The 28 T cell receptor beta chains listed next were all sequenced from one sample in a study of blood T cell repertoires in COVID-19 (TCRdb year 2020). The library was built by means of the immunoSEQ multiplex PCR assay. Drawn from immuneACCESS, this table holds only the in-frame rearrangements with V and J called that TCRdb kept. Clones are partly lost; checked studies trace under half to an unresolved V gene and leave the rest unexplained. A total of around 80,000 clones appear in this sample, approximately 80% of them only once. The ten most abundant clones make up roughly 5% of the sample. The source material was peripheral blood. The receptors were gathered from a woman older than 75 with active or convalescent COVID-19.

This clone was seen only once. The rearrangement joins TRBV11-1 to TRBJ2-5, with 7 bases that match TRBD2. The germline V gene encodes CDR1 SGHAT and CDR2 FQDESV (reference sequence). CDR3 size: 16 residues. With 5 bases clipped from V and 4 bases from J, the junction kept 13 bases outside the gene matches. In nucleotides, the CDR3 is TGTGCCAGCAGCGAACGAGCGGGAAGCCCCCGAGAGACCCAGTACTTC. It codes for CASSERAGSPRETQYF. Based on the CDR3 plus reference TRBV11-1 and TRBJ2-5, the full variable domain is EAEVAQSPRYKITEKSQAVAFWCDPISGHATLYWYRQILGQGPELLVQFQDESVVDDSQLPKDRFSAERLKGVDSTLKIQPAELGDSAMYLCASSERAGSPRETQYFGPGTRLLVL.

In DNA, the CDR3 is TGTGCCAGCAGCTGGGGGGGTTTGACGGGGTTTTTAACTAGCACAGATACGCAGTATTTT. Translating it yields CASSWGGLTGFLTSTDTQYF. The chain links TRBV7-8 to TRBJ2-3, with 7 bases identical to TRBD2. Looked up from germline, CDR1 is SGHVS and CDR2 is FQNEAQ. V was pared by 4 bases and J by 0 bases, with 19 bases of the junction left unmatched. This CDR3 region has 20 residues. The entire variable domain, with the rest obtained from reference TRBV7-8 and TRBJ2-3, is as follows: GAGVSQSPRYKVAKRGQDVALRCDPISGHVSLFWYQQALGQGPEFLTYFQNEAQLDKSGLPSDRFFAERPEGSVSTLKIQRTQQEDSAVYLCASSWGGLTGFLTSTDTQYFGPGTRLTVL.

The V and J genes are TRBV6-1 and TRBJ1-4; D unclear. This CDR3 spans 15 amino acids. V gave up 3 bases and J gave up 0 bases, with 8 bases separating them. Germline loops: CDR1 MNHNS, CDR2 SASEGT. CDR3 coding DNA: TGTGCCAGCAGTGACGTAGGAGCAACTAATGAAAAACTGTTTTTT. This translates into CASSDVGATNEKLFF.

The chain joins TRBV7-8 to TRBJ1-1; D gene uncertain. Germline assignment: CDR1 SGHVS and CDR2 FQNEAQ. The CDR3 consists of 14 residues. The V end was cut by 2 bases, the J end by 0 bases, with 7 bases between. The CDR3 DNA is TGTGCCAGCAGCTTAACTCCGATGAACACTGAAGCTTTCTTT. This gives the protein CASSLTPMNTEAFF.

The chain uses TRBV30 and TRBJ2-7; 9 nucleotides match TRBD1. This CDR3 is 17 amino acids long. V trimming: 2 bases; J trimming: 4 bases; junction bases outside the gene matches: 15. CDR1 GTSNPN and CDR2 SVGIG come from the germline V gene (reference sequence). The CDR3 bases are TGTGCCTGGAGTTCGGCGGGACAGGGTCAACCCTATTACGAGCAGTACTTC. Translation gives CAWSSAGQGQPYYEQYF.

The CDR3 DNA reads as TGTGCCAGCAGCCCCAACAGGGAAAGGAACACTGAAGCTTTCTTT. Encoded protein: CASSPNRERNTEAFF. The chain recombines TRBV4-2 with TRBJ1-1; D may be TRBD1 (6 bases). Germline V gene sequence: CDR1 LGHNA, CDR2 YNFKEQ. V lost 4 bases, J lost 1 base, and 13 bases lay in between. The length of the CDR3 is 15 residues.

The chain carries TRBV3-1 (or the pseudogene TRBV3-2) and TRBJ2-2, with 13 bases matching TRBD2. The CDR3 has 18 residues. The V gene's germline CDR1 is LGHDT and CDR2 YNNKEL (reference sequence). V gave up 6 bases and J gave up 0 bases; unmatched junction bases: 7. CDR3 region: CASRARTSGRANTGELFF. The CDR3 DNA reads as TGTGCCAGCAGAGCTCGGACTAGCGGGAGAGCGAACACCGGGGAGCTGTTTTTT.

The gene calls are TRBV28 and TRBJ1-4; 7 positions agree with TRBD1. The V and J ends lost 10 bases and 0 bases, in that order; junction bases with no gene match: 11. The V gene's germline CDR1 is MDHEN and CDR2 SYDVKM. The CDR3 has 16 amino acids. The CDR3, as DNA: TGTGCCACCGGGGGGGAGGGGGCTACAACTAATGAAAAACTGTTTTTT. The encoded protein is CATGGEGATTNEKLFF.

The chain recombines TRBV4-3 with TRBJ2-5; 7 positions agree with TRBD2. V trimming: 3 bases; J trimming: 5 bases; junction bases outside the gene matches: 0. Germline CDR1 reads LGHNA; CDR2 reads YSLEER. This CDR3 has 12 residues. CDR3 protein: CASSQGGETQYF. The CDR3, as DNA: TGCGCCAGCAGCCAGGGGGGGGAGACCCAGTACTTC.

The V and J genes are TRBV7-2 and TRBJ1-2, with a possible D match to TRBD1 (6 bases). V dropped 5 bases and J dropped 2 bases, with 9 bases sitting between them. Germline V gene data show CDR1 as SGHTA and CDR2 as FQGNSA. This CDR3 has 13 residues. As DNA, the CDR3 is TGTGCCAGCAGCACCGGGACAAACTATGGCTACACCTTC. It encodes CASSTGTNYGYTF.

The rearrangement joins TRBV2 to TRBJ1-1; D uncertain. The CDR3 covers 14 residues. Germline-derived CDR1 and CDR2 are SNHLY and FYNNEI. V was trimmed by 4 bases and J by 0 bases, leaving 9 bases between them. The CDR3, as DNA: TGTGCCAGCAGTGTTTCCAGGTTGAACACTGAAGCTTTCTTT. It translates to CASSVSRLNTEAFF.

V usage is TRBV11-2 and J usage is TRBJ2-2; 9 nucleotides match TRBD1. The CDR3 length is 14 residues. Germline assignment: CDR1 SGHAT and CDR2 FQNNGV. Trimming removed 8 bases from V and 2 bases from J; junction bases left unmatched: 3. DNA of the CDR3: TGTGCCAGCCGGACAGGGGAAAACACCGGGGAGCTGTTTTTT. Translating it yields CASRTGENTGELFF.

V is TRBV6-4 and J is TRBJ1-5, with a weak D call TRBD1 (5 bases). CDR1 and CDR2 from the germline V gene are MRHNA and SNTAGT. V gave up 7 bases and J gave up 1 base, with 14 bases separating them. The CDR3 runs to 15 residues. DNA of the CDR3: TGTGCCAGCAAGAAAGACAGTACAAGCAATCAGCCCCAGCATTTT. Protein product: CASKKDSTSNQPQHF.

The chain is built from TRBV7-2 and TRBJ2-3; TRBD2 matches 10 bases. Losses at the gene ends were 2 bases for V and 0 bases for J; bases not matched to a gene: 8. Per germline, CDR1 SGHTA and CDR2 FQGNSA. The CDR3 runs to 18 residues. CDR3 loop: CASSLLGTGLASTDTQYF. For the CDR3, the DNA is TGTGCCAGCAGCTTATTGGGGACGGGACTAGCGAGCACAGATACGCAGTATTTT.

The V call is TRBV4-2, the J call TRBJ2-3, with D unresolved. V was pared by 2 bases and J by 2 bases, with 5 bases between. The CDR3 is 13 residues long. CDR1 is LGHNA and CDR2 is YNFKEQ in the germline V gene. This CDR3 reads CASSQTTTDTQYF. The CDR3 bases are TGTGCCAGCAGCCAAACTACCACAGATACGCAGTATTTT.

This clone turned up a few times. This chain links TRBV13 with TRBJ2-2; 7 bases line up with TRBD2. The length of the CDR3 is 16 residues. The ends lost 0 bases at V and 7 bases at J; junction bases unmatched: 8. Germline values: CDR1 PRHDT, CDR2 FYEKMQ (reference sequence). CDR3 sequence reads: CASSLGPGGQFGELFF. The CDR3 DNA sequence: TGTGCCAGCAGCTTAGGCCCGGGAGGTCAATTCGGGGAGCTGTTTTTT.

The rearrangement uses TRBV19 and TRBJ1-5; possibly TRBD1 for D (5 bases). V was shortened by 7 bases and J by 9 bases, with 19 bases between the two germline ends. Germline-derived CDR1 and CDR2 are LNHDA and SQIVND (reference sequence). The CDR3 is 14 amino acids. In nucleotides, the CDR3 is TGTGCCAGTACCCCGGGCCGGGGGGATCGGCCCCAGCATTTT. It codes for CASTPGRGDRPQHF.

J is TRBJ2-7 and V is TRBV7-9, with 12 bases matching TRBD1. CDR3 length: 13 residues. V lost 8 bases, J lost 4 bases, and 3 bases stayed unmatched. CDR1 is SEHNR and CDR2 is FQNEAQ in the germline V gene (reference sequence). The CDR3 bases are TGTGCCAGCTTGGGACAGGGGGCTTACGAGCAGTACTTC. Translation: CASLGQGAYEQYF.

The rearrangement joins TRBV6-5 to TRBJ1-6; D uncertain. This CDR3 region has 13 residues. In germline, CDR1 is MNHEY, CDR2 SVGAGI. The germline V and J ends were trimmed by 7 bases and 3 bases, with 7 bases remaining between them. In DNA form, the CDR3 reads TGTGCCAGCATCGTAGACTATAATTCACCCCTCCACTTT. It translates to CASIVDYNSPLHF.

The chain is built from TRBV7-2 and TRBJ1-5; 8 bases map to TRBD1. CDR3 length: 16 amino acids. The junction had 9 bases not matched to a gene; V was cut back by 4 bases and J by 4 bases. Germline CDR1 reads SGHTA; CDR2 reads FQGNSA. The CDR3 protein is CASSSSPGGGNQPQHF. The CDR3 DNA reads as TGTGCCAGCAGCTCCTCCCCAGGGGGCGGGAATCAGCCCCAGCATTTT.

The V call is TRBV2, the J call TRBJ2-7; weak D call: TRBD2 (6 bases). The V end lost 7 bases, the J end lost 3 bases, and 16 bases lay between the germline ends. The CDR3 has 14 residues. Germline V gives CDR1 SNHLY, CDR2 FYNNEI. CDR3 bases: TGTGCCAGCAACTCCGGGACTCCCCACTACGAGCAGTACTTC. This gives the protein CASNSGTPHYEQYF.

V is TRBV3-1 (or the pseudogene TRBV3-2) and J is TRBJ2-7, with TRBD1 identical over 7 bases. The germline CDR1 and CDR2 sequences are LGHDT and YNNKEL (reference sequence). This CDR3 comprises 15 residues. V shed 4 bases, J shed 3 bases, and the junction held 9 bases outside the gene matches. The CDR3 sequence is CASSLKRDRNYEQYF. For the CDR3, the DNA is TGTGCCAGCAGCCTAAAAAGGGACAGAAACTACGAGCAGTACTTC.

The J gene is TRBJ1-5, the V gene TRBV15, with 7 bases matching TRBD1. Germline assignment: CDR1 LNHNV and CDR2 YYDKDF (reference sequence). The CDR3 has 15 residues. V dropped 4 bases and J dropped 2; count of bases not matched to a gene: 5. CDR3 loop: CATSKTGSGNQPQHF. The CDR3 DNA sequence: TGTGCCACCAGCAAGACAGGGAGTGGCAATCAGCCCCAGCATTTT.

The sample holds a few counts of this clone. CDR3 residues: CASSIRQARNTEAFF. CDR3 nucleotide sequence: TGTGCCAGCAGCATCAGACAGGCCCGGAACACTGAAGCTTTCTTT. V and J are TRBV11-3 and TRBJ1-1; a possible D gene is TRBD1 (6 bases). Trimming shortened V by 5 bases and J by 1 base, and 14 bases separated the two germline ends. This CDR3 has 15 amino acids. The germline CDR1 and CDR2 sequences are SGHNT and YENEEA.

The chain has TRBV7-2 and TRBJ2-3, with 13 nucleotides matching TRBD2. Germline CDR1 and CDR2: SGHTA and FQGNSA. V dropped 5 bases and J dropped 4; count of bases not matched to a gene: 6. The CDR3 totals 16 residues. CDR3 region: CASSPGLAGLADTQYF. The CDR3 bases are TGTGCCAGCAGCCCGGGACTAGCGGGACTGGCAGATACGCAGTATTTT.

CDR3: CASSLAVGADTQYF. CDR3 bases: TGCGCCAGCAGCTTGGCCGTCGGGGCAGATACGCAGTATTTT. The chain couples TRBV5-1 to TRBJ2-3; D might be TRBD2 (5 bases). CDR3 length: 14 residues. Germline V gene sequence: CDR1 SGHRS, CDR2 YFSETQ. Trimming removed 0 bases at V and 4 bases at J, with 9 bases between.

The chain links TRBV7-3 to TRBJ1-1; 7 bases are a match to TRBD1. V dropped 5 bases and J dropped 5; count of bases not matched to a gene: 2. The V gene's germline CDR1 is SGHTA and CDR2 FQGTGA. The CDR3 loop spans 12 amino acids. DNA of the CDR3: TGTGCCAGCAGCACACAGGGGACTGAAGCTTTCTTT. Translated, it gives CASSTQGTEAFF.

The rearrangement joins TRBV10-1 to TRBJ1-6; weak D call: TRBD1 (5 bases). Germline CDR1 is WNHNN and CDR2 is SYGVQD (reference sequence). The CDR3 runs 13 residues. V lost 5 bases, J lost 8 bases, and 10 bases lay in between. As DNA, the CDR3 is TGCGCCAGCAGTCGGCAGACAGATTCACCCCTCCACTTT. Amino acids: CASSRQTDSPLHF.